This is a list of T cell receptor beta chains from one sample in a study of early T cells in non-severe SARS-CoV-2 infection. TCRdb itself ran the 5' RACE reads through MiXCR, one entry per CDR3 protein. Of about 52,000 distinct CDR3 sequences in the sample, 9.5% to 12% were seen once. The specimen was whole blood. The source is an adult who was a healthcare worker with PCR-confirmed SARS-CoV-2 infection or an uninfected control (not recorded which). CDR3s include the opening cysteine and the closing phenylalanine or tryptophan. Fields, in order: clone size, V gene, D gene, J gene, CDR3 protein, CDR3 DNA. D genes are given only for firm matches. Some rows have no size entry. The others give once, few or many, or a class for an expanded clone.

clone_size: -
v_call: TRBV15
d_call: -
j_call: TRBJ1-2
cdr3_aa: CATSQEGYGYTF
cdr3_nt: TGTGCCACCAGCCAAGAGGGATATGGCTACACCTTC

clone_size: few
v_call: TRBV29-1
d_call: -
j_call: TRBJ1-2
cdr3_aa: CSAPAGDYGYTF
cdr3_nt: TGCAGCGCTCCGGCAGGGGACTATGGCTACACCTTC

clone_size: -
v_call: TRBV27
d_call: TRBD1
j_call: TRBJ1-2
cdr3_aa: CASSSGTGGNYGYTF
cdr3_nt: TGTGCCAGCAGTTCAGGGACAGGGGGCAACTATGGCTACACCTTC

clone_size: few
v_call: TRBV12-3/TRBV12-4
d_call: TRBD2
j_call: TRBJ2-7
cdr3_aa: CASSTLAGDHEQYF
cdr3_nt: TGTGCCAGCAGTACTTTAGCGGGAGATCACGAGCAGTACTTC

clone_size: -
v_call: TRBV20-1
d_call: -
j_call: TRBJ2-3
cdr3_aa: CSARADSSTDTQYF
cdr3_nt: TGCAGTGCTAGGGCGGACTCGAGCACAGATACGCAGTATTTT

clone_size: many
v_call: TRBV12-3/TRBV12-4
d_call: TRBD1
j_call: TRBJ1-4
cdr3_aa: CASSLTGAGGEKLFF
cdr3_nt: TGTGCCAGCAGTTTAACCGGAGCAGGGGGTGAAAAACTGTTTTTT

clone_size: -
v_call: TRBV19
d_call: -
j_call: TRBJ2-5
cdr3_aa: CGAGRGQGGLKTQYF
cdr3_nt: TGTGGCGCGGGGAGAGGACAGGGAGGGCTGAAGACCCAGTACTTC

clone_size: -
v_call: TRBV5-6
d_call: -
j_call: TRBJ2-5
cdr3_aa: CASSPLTQETQYF
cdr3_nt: TGTGCCAGCAGCCCCCTGACCCAAGAGACCCAGTACTTC

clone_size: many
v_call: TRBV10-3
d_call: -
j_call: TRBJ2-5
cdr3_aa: CATQGLGETQYF
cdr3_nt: TGTGCCACCCAGGGTCTAGGGGAGACCCAGTACTTC

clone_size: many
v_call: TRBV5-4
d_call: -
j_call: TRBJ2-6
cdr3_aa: CASSLRGHFSGANVLTF
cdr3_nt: TGTGCCAGCAGCTTGCGGGGGCACTTCTCTGGGGCCAACGTCCTGACTTTC

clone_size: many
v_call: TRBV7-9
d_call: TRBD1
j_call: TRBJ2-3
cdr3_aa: CASGQGTDTQYF
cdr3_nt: TGTGCCAGCGGACAGGGCACAGATACGCAGTATTTT

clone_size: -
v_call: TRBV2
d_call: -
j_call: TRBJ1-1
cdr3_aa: CASTPLPGGVTEAFF
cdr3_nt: TGTGCCAGCACCCCACTTCCGGGGGGGGTCACTGAAGCTTTCTTT

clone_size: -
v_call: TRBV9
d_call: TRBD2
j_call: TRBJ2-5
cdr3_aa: CASSPREGFQENQYF
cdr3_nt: TGTGCCAGCAGCCCCCGGGAGGGGTTCCAAGAGAACCAGTACTTC

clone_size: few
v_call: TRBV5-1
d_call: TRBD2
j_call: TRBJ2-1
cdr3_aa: CASSLATSVVGEQFF
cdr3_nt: TGCGCCAGCAGCTTGGCGACTAGCGTGGTTGGTGAGCAGTTCTTC

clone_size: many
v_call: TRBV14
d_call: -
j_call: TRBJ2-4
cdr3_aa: CASSQDRWEAKNIQYF
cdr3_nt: TGTGCCAGCAGCCAAGATCGGTGGGAGGCCAAAAACATTCAGTACTTC

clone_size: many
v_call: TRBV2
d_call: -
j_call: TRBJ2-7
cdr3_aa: CASSIWGVYEQYF
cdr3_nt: TGTGCCAGCAGTATCTGGGGGGTTTACGAGCAGTACTTC

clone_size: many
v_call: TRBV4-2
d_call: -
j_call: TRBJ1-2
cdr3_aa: CASSQDDKKQGPGTF
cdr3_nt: TGTGCCAGCAGCCAAGACGATAAAAAACAGGGTCCTGGCACCTTC

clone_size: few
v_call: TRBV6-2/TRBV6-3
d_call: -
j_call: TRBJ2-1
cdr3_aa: CASRGWGEQFF
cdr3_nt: TGTGCCAGCAGGGGATGGGGAGAGCAGTTCTTC

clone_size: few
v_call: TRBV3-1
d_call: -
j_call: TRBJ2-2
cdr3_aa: CASSPGFGELFF
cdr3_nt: TGTGCCAGCAGCCCCGGGTTCGGGGAGCTGTTTTTT

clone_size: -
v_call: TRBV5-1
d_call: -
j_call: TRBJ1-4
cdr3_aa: CASSLNEGMKTLFF
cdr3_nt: TGCGCCAGCAGCTTGAACGAGGGTATGAAAACTCTGTTTTTT

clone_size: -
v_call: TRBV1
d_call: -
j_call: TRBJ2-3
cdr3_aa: CTSSQSGTYTDTQYF
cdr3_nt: TGCACCAGCAGCCAATCGGGGACTTATACAGATACGCAGTATTTT

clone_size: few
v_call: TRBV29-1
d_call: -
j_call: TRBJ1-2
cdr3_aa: CSVEVFNGYTF
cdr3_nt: TGCAGCGTTGAAGTATTTAATGGCTACACCTTC

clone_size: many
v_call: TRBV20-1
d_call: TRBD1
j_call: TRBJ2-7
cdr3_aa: CSVRDSSYEQYF
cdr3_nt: TGCAGTGTCCGGGACAGTTCCTACGAGCAGTACTTC

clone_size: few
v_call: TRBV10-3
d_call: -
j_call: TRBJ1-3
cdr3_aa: CALLVENTIYF
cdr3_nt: TGTGCCTTACTAGTGGAAAACACCATATATTTT

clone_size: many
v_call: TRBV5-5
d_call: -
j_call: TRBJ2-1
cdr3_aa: CASSLPRQVGEEQFF
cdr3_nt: TGTGCCAGCAGCTTACCCAGACAGGTCGGGGAGGAGCAGTTCTTC

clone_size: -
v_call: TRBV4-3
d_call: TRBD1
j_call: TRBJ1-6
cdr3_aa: CASSGDRYNSPLHF
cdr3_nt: TGCGCCAGCAGCGGGGACAGGTATAATTCACCCCTCCACTTT

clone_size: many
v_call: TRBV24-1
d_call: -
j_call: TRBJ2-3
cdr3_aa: CATSDPGVQGSLDTQYF
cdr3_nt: TGTGCCACCAGTGATCCTGGCGTCCAGGGAAGCTTAGATACGCAGTATTTT

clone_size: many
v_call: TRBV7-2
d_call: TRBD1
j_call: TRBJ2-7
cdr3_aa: CASSLGRQGIYEQYF
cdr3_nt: TGTGCCAGCAGCTTAGGAAGACAGGGGATCTACGAGCAGTACTTC

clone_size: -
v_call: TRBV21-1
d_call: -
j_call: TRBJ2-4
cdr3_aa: CASSQGADTAKNIQYF
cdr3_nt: TGTGCCAGCAGCCAGGGGGCGGACACCGCCAAAAACATTCAGTACTTC

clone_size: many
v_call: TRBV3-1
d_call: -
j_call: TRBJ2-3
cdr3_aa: CASSQETRDTQYF
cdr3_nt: TGTGCCAGCAGCCAAGAGACACGAGATACGCAGTATTTT

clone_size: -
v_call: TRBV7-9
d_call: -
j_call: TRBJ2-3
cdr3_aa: CASKLGGHITDTQYF
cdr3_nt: TGTGCCAGCAAGTTGGGGGGCCATATCACAGATACGCAGTATTTT

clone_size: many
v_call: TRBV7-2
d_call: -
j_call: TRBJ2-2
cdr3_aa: CASSLEWQITGELFF
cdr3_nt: TGTGCCAGCAGCTTAGAGTGGCAGATAACCGGGGAGCTGTTTTTT

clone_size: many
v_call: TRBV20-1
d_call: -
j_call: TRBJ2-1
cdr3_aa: CSANAAEWEQFF
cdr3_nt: TGCAGTGCTAATGCGGCAGAGTGGGAGCAGTTCTTC

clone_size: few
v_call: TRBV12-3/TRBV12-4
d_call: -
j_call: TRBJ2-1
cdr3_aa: CASNYQGPTEQFF
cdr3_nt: TGTGCCAGCAATTACCAGGGTCCGACTGAGCAGTTCTTC

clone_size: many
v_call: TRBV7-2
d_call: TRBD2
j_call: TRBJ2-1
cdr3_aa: CASSLIQRGEQFF
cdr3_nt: TGTGCCAGCAGCTTGATTCAGCGGGGTGAGCAGTTCTTC

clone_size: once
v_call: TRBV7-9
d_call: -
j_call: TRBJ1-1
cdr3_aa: CASSFNAEAFF
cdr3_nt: TGTGCCAGCAGCTTTAATGCTGAAGCTTTCTTT

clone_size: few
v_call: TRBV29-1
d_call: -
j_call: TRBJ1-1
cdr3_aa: CSGRYLAGPAGAFF
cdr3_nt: TGCAGCGGCCGATACTTGGCAGGGCCGGCCGGAGCTTTCTTT

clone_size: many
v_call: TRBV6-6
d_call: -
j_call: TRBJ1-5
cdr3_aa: CASTSGIEYQPQHF
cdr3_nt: TGTGCCAGCACGTCAGGGATTGAGTATCAGCCCCAGCATTTT

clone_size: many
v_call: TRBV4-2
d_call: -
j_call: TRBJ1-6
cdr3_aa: CASSQGQWVSSPLHF
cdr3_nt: TGTGCCAGCAGCCAAGGACAGTGGGTTAGTTCACCCCTCCACTTT

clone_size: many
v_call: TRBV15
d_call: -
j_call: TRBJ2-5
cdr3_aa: CATSRDQGSQETQYF
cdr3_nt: TGTGCCACCAGCAGAGATCAGGGAAGCCAAGAGACCCAGTACTTC

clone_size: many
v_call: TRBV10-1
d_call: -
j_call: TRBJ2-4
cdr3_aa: CASSESGPKNIQYF
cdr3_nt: TGCGCCAGCAGTGAAAGCGGTCCCAAAAACATTCAGTACTTC

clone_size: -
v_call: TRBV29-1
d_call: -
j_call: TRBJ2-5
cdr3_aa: CSVVQRAGRETQYF
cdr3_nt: TGCAGCGTTGTACAGAGGGCCGGTAGAGAGACCCAGTACTTC

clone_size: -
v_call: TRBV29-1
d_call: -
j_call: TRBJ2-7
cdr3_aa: CSVVSGAQYF
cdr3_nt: TGCAGCGTTGTTTCAGGGGCGCAGTACTTC

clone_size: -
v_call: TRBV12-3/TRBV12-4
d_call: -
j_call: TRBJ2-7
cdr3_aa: CASRPDSSYEQYF
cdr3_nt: TGTGCCAGCAGACCCGACAGCTCCTACGAGCAGTACTTC

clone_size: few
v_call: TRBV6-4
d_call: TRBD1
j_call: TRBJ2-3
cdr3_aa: CASSDSAGGVSDTQYF
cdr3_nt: TGTGCCAGCAGTGACTCGGCAGGGGGAGTTTCAGATACGCAGTATTTT